Presented here are 19 T cell receptor beta chains from one specimen sequenced in a study of T cells in Graves' hyperthyroidism and ophthalmopathy (dated by TCRdb to between 2018 and 2021). The library was generated by multiplex PCR. TCRdb names Illumina HiSeq 2000 as the instrument used. The TCR beta CDR3 regions were amplified from RNA transcripts. For the first round of RT-PCR on the TCR CDR3, the HTBI primer set was used together with the Qiagen OneStep RT-PCR kit. The public reads were quality trimmed at Q25 with fastp and then assembled into clones with MiXCR by TCRdb, keeping productive beta chains. Each CDR3 protein gets just one entry, which takes the most common genes and DNA from the rows behind it. For this sample there are around 530,000 distinct CDR3 sequences; about a sixth appear just once. 17% of the sample is taken by the ten largest. Input material: blood. These receptor sequences come from a young woman with Graves' ophthalmopathy.

V is TRBV6-5 and J is TRBJ1-4; D is ambiguous. This CDR3 region has 15 residues. CDR1 is MNHEY, CDR2 SVGAGI, per germline. V lost 6 bases and J 0 bases, leaving 11 bases between the germline ends. The CDR3 here is CASRPLRSTNEKLFF. The CDR3 DNA is TGTGCCAGCAGACCATTACGCTCAACTAATGAAAAACTGTTTTTT.

This clonotype was picked up a small number of times. The V call is TRBV28, the J call TRBJ2-7; 9 bases map to TRBD1. The ends lost 7 bases at V and 6 bases at J; junction bases unmatched: 7. The CDR3 extends over 13 amino acids. Germline V gives CDR1 MDHEN, CDR2 SYDVKM. The chain's CDR3 is CASNSRDRAEQYF. Here the CDR3 DNA reads TGTGCCAGCAACAGCCGGGACAGGGCCGAGCAGTACTTC.

This clonotype was recorded at least ten times. CDR3 loop: CASGPGLAGISTDTQYF. As DNA, the CDR3 is TGTGCCAGCGGCCCGGGACTAGCGGGAATCAGCACAGATACGCAGTATTTT. The gene calls are TRBV28 and TRBJ2-3, with 13 nucleotides matching TRBD2. V lost 8 bases, J lost 0 bases, and 8 bases stayed unmatched. This CDR3 is built from 17 residues. Germline CDR1 MDHEN, CDR2 SYDVKM.

Only a few counts were recorded for this clonotype. V gene TRBV19 combines with J gene TRBJ2-1; 14 bases match TRBD2. CDR1 LNHDA and CDR2 SQIVND come from the germline V gene (reference sequence). V gave up 5 bases and J gave up 10 bases; unmatched junction bases: 7. This CDR3 region has 15 residues. CDR3: CASSPGTSGRGEQFF. For the CDR3, the DNA is TGTGCCAGTAGTCCCGGGACTAGCGGGAGAGGAGAGCAGTTCTTC. Full variable domain (outside the CDR3, taken from reference TRBV19 and TRBJ2-1): DGGITQSPKYLFRKEGQNVTLSCEQNLNHDAMYWYRQDPGQGLRLIYYSQIVNDFQKGDIAEGYSVSREKKESFPLTVTSAQKNPTAFYLCASSPGTSGRGEQFFGPGTRLTVL.

This clonotype was seen many times. The genes are TRBV11-2 and TRBJ1-5; TRBD1 is a possible D gene (6 bases). The ends were cut back, 11 bases at V and 4 bases at J, with 30 bases in the middle. Germline V gene data show CDR1 as SGHAT and CDR2 as FQNNGV. This CDR3 contains 18 residues. CDR3: CAPSLLQGTPWGNQPQHF. The DNA for the CDR3 is TGTGCCCCCAGCTTACTTCAAGGGACACCCTGGGGGAATCAGCCCCAGCATTTT.

There are many counts of this clonotype. The chain links TRBV20-1 to TRBJ2-3; 8 bases match TRBD2. The CDR3 consists of 13 residues. Unmatched junction bases numbered 3, after V lost 6 bases and J lost 1 base. Germline-derived CDR1 and CDR2 are DFQATT and SNEGSKA (reference sequence). The CDR3 sequence is CSAETSGTDTQYF. CDR3 DNA: TGCAGTGCGGAGACTAGCGGCACAGATACGCAGTATTTT.

The chain carries TRBV20-1 and TRBJ2-3, with 10 bases matching TRBD1. V shed 5 bases, J shed 3 bases, and the junction held 11 bases outside the gene matches. The length of the CDR3 is 16 residues. Germline CDR1 and CDR2: DFQATT and SNEGSKA (reference sequence). This chain's CDR3 is CSAHTPGTGVTDTQYF. The DNA of the CDR3 is TGCAGTGCTCATACCCCCGGGACAGGGGTAACAGATACGCAGTATTTT.

This clonotype was detected once. This sequence may be a read error, since a much larger clone differs from it by one base. This chain connects TRBV5-1 to TRBJ2-1, with unresolved D. Germline V CDR1 and CDR2: SGHRS, YFSETQ. The CDR3 is made up of 12 amino acids. V shed 5 bases and J shed 5 bases, with 8 bases lying between them. CDR3 loop: CASRSRNNEQFF. CDR3 bases: TGCGCCAGCAGATCACGGAACAATGAGCAGTTCTTC.

This clonotype was seen more than once but under ten times. The chain couples TRBV7-9 to TRBJ1-5, with a possible D match to TRBD1 (5 bases). The length of the CDR3 is 13 residues. CDR1 and CDR2 (germline): SEHNR, FQNEAQ (reference sequence). V lost 2 bases, J lost 6 bases, and 8 bases lay in between. CDR3 bases: TGTGCCAGCAGCTTAAAGGGACCTCAGCCCCAGCATTTT. It is translated as CASSLKGPQPQHF.

This clonotype has a count of ten or more. CDR3 amino acids: CASFSGGSTDTQYF. The CDR3, as DNA: TGCGCCAGCTTCTCCGGCGGGAGCACAGATACGCAGTATTTT. The chain is built from TRBV5-1 and TRBJ2-3, with D possibly matching TRBD2 (5 bases). The CDR3 length is 14 residues. Germline-derived CDR1 and CDR2 are SGHRS and YFSETQ. Trimming removed 7 bases at V and 0 bases at J, with 12 bases between.

The table lists this clonotype with many counts. This chain joins TRBV20-1 and TRBJ1-2; D is uncertain. The CDR3 consists of 11 residues. Trimming shortened V by 3 bases and J by 3 bases, and 5 bases separated the two germline ends. The germline CDR1 and CDR2 sequences are DFQATT and SNEGSKA (reference sequence). The CDR3 spells CSARGDYGYTF. The CDR3 nucleotides read TGCAGTGCTAGGGGTGACTATGGCTACACCTTC.

This clonotype was seen at least ten times. This sequence joins TRBV30 and TRBJ2-5, with a weak D call TRBD1 (6 bases). The ends were cut back, 0 bases at V and 5 bases at J, with 10 bases in the middle. The germline V gene has CDR1 GTSNPN and CDR2 SVGIG (reference sequence). This CDR3 has 13 residues. The CDR3 reads CAWSVIQGETQYF. CDR3 nucleotides: TGTGCCTGGAGTGTAATTCAGGGGGAGACCCAGTACTTC. The variable domain in full, completed from reference TRBV30 and TRBJ2-5, reads SQTIHQWPATLVQPVGSPLSLECTVEGTSNPNLYWYRQAAGRGLQLLFYSVGIGQISSEVPQNLSASRPQDRQFILSSKKLLLSDSGFYLCAWSVIQGETQYFGPGTRLLVL.

This clonotype was counted at least ten times. This sequence joins TRBV27 and TRBJ1-5, with TRBD1 matching 7 bases. Trimming cost V 5 bases and J 2 bases; bases outside gene matches: 3. Germline CDR1 reads MNHEY; CDR2 reads SMNVEV (reference sequence). This CDR3 is 14 amino acids long. CDR3 DNA sequence: TGTGCCAGCAGTGCAGGGGGGCGCAATCAGCCCCAGCATTTT. It encodes CASSAGGRNQPQHF.

The table lists this clonotype with many counts. V gene TRBV2 combines with J gene TRBJ1-5, with a possible D match to TRBD1 (5 bases). The CDR3 totals 14 residues. Trimming took off 4 bases at V and 4 bases at J, with 11 bases between the two ends. The germline V gene encodes CDR1 SNHLY and CDR2 FYNNEI. The CDR3 is CASSGPGRNQPQHF. CDR3 sequence (DNA): TGTGCCAGCAGTGGCCCAGGGAGAAATCAGCCCCAGCATTTT.

Many counts were recorded for this clonotype. J is TRBJ2-3 and V is TRBV7-9, with D maybe TRBD1 (6 bases). CDR1 and CDR2 (germline): SEHNR, FQNEAQ (reference sequence). This CDR3 contains 15 residues. V lost 1 base, J lost 2 bases, and 10 bases lay in between. CDR3 coding DNA: TGTGCCAGCAGCTTAGGGGACACATTCACAGATACGCAGTATTTT. Protein sequence: CASSLGDTFTDTQYF.

This clonotype was counted many times. J is TRBJ2-1 and V is TRBV6-1, with 7 bases aligning to TRBD1. CDR1 is MNHNS, CDR2 SASEGT, per germline. The CDR3 extends over 15 amino acids. V lost 5 bases and J lost 6; bases outside the gene matches: 10. This CDR3 reads CASSPDRPNFNEQFF. The CDR3, as DNA: TGTGCCAGCAGTCCGGACAGGCCAAACTTCAATGAGCAGTTCTTC.

To note about this clonotype: One junction end does not reproduce the germline sequence, and a read error may be involved. V gene TRBV6-2 or TRBV6-3 combines with J gene TRBJ2-2; D is perhaps TRBD2 (5 bases). Germline values: CDR1 MNHEY, CDR2 SVGEGT. This CDR3 spans 13 amino acids. The CDR3 sequence: CASSYDITGELFF. The CDR3 DNA sequence: TGTGCCAGCAGTTACGACATCACCGGGGAGCTGTTTTTC.

The gene calls are TRBV28 and TRBJ2-1; D possibly corresponds to TRBD1 (7 bases). This CDR3 has 19 amino acids. CDR1 and CDR2 from the germline V gene are MDHEN and SYDVKM. Trimming took 4 bases from V and 3 from J, leaving 25 bases between them. The CDR3 region is CASSSSHGTAGGLYNEQFF. The CDR3 coding sequence is TGTGCCAGCAGTTCCTCGCACGGGACAGCGGGTGGGCTCTACAATGAGCAGTTCTTC.

This clonotype appeared a few times. A much larger clone differs from this one at a single base, so this may be a read error. The chain recombines TRBV25-1 with TRBJ1-1; no reliable D call. Germline CDR1 is MGHDK and CDR2 is SYGVNS. Trimming removed 5 bases at V and 5 bases at J, with 6 bases between. CDR3 length: 11 residues. This CDR3 is CASSLQTEAFF. For the CDR3, the DNA is TGTGCCAGCAGTTTACAGACTGAAGCTTTCTTT.